The T cell receptor beta chain under discussion was sequenced for a study of cytomegalovirus exposure and HLA in healthy donors. Primers included in the PCR were 60 Vbeta and 13 Jbeta primers. Libraries were prepared by immunoSEQ multiplex PCR; TCRdb keeps only in-frame clonotypes and omits some of them. The listing contains 150,000 to 200,000 clones. Healthy bone marrow donors made up the donor group. The CDR3 runs 17 residues. V dropped 6 bases and J dropped 4 bases, with 24 bases sitting between them. Germline assignment: CDR1 PRHDT and CDR2 FYEKMQ (reference sequence). V is TRBV13 and J is TRBJ1-1, with D tentatively TRBD1 (5 bases). Sequencing was done on a sample of PBMCs. This clonotype originated in a man aged 25 to 40 in good health and CMV-seronegative. The CDR3 here is CASRQAGRRGGGTEAFF. CDR3 nucleotide sequence: TGTGCCAGCAGACAGGCCGGCAGGAGGGGAGGTGGCACTGAAGCTTTCTTT.